The 10 T cell receptor beta chains below were found in one sample sequenced in a study of technical replicates of blood from several donors. Measured with immunoSEQ multiplex PCR; TCRdb has only the in-frame clones, and not every one. This sample yields about 13,000 clones, of which around 79% are seen a single time; 10% to 15% belongs to the top ten. Sequencing was carried out using PBMCs. The origin of the receptors is a human donor in good health.

The count of this clone is one. V gene TRBV18 combines with J gene TRBJ1-1; D perhaps matches TRBD1 (5 bases). The CDR3 length is 15 residues. Germline V gene sequence: CDR1 KGHSH, CDR2 LQKENI. Trimming cost V 1 base and J 4 bases, with 13 bases left between them. This CDR3 is CASSPRTTSGTEAFF. CDR3 DNA: TGTGCCAGCTCACCACGGACAACTTCTGGCACTGAAGCTTTCTTT.

This chain links TRBV5-4 with TRBJ2-1, with 14 bases aligning to TRBD2. This CDR3 is built from 15 residues. V lost 3 bases, J lost 6 bases, and 2 bases stayed unmatched. Germline V gene data show CDR1 as SGHNT and CDR2 as YYREEE (reference sequence). CDR3: CASSSGLAGGNEQFF. Written as DNA, the CDR3 is TGTGCCAGCAGCTCTGGACTAGCGGGGGGCAATGAGCAGTTCTTC.

This clone was detected only once. The genes are TRBV27 and TRBJ2-7; 10 nucleotides align to TRBD2. This CDR3 comprises 15 residues. V lost 5 bases and J lost 0; bases outside the gene matches: 4. CDR1 and CDR2 from the germline V gene are MNHEY and SMNVEV (reference sequence). The CDR3 protein is CASSQRTSGSYEQYF. CDR3 in DNA: TGTGCCAGCAGTCAAAGGACTAGCGGCTCCTACGAGCAGTACTTC.

The CDR3 protein is CASSLAPGANTGELFF. CDR3 nucleotide sequence: TGTGCCAGCAGCTTAGCTCCGGGAGCGAACACCGGGGAGCTGTTTTTT. The V call is TRBV7-6, the J call TRBJ2-2, with D perhaps TRBD2 (6 bases). The V gene's germline CDR1 is SGHVS and CDR2 FNYEAQ. Trimming took off 0 bases at V and 0 bases at J, with 8 bases between the two ends. The CDR3 loop spans 16 amino acids.

The gene calls are TRBV9 and TRBJ1-3; D is uncertain. Germline CDR1 is SGDLS and CDR2 is YYNGEE. The CDR3 extends over 12 amino acids. V gave up 5 bases and J gave up 4 bases, with 7 bases separating them. DNA for the CDR3: TGTGCCAGCAGTCCTCAGGGAAACACCATATATTTT. Translating it yields CASSPQGNTIYF. Together with reference TRBV9 and TRBJ1-3, the CDR3 gives the full variable domain: DSGVTQTPKHLITATGQRVTLRCSPRSGDLSVYWYQQSLDQGLQFLIQYYNGEERAKGNILERFSAQQFPDLHSELNLSSLELGDSALYFCASSPQGNTIYFGEGSWLTVV.

V and J are TRBV2 and TRBJ1-2, with 11 bases fitting TRBD1. Per germline, CDR1 SNHLY and CDR2 FYNNEI. This CDR3 contains 14 residues. With V trimmed by 6 bases and J by 7 bases, 7 bases remained unmatched. The CDR3 coding sequence is TGTGCCAGCAGCGGACAGGGGGCAGGAGGTGGCTACACCTTC. Amino acid sequence: CASSGQGAGGGYTF.

This clone was counted between two and nine times. The rearrangement links TRBV2 to TRBJ2-7; a possible D gene is TRBD2 (6 bases). The germline V and J ends were trimmed by 10 bases and 2 bases, with 15 bases remaining between them. The CDR3 has 13 amino acids. Germline V gene data show CDR1 as SNHLY and CDR2 as FYNNEI. CDR3: CATSPGVAYEQYF. The CDR3 DNA reads as TGTGCCACCTCGCCGGGGGTAGCCTACGAGCAGTACTTC.

The V gene is TRBV10-1, the J gene TRBJ2-1; D possibly corresponds to TRBD2 (6 bases). The germline CDR1 and CDR2 sequences are WNHNN and SYGVQD (reference sequence). This CDR3 is 14 amino acids long. The V end was cut by 3 bases, the J end by 5 bases, with 11 bases between. The CDR3 spells CASSDSGLNNEQFF. DNA for the CDR3: TGCGCCAGCAGTGACTCGGGACTCAACAATGAGCAGTTCTTC.

The V and J genes are TRBV28 and TRBJ2-3; a possible D gene is TRBD2 (6 bases). Per the germline V gene, CDR1 is MDHEN and CDR2 is SYDVKM. The CDR3 loop spans 15 amino acids. Deletions cut 4 bases from V and 1 base from J, with 12 bases between. The CDR3 region is CASSSVGGGTDTQYF. CDR3 nucleotides: TGTGCCAGCAGTTCGGTCGGGGGTGGCACAGATACGCAGTATTTT. The full variable domain, with the rest looked up from reference TRBV28 and TRBJ2-3, is DVKVTQSSRYLVKRTGEKVFLECVQDMDHENMFWYRQDPGLGLRLIYFSYDVKMKEKGDIPEGYSVSREKKERFSLILESASTNQTSMYLCASSSVGGGTDTQYFGPGTRLTVL.

This clone was seen once. The chain employs TRBV5-1 and TRBJ2-3; 8 nucleotides agree with TRBD2. Trimming removed 8 bases from V and 4 bases from J; junction bases left unmatched: 12. Germline values: CDR1 SGHRS, CDR2 YFSETQ. There are 15 residues in the CDR3. The CDR3 region has the DNA TGCGCCAGTGCTCAGACTAGCGCTGGGCCAGATACGCAGTATTTT. Its protein is CASAQTSAGPDTQYF.